These T cell receptor beta chains were read from a single sample in a study of CD8 T cells in Susac syndrome. TCRdb re-called the immunoSEQ multiplex PCR reads with MiXCR, one entry per CDR3 protein. Here the sample spans about 200,000 distinct CDR3 sequences, 90% to 97% being singletons. What was sequenced was CD4+ T cells from PBMCs. These TCRs come from a human donor with multiple sclerosis. The CDR3 runs from the conserved cysteine through the conserved F or W. Fields, in order: clone size, D gene, V gene, J gene, CDR3 protein, CDR3 DNA. A D gene is named only where the DNA matches it firmly. Clone size, where shown, is once, few, many, or a class for clones that have expanded.

size: .; D: .; V: TRBV6-5; J: TRBJ2-3; CDR3: CASSYLDRPDTQYF; DNA: TGTGCCAGCAGTTACTTGGACAGACCAGATACGCAGTATTTT
size: .; D: .; V: TRBV30; J: TRBJ2-3; CDR3: CAWRYRHAVF; DNA: TGTGCCTGGAGATATAGGCACGCAGTATTT
size: .; D: .; V: TRBV20-1; J: TRBJ1-2; CDR3: CSATPNYYGYTF; DNA: TGCAGTGCTACCCCAAACTACTATGGCTACACCTTC
size: .; D: .; V: TRBV18; J: TRBJ2-1; CDR3: CASSPALGDEQFF; DNA: TGTGCCAGCTCACCGGCCCTTGGGGATGAGCAGTTCTTC
size: .; D: .; V: TRBV20-1; J: TRBJ1-5; CDR3: CSVAGTQHF; DNA: TGCAGTGTTGCAGGGACCCAGCATTTT
size: .; D: .; V: TRBV4-1; J: TRBJ2-5; CDR3: CASSPRGDPETQYF; DNA: TGCGCCAGCAGCCCGCGAGGGGACCCAGAGACCCAGTACTTC
size: .; D: TRBD2; V: TRBV11-2; J: TRBJ2-1; CDR3: CASSILAGGPHEQFF; DNA: TGTGCCAGCAGCATTCTAGCGGGGGGGCCTCATGAGCAGTTCTTC
size: once; D: .; V: TRBV28; J: TRBJ1-5; CDR3: CASRFGGAVLQPQHF; DNA: TGTGCCAGCAGGTTTGGGGGGGCGGTCCTTCAGCCCCAGCATTTT
size: .; D: .; V: TRBV3-1; J: TRBJ1-1; CDR3: CASSPDSVNTEAFF; DNA: TGTGCCAGCAGCCCGGACAGTGTAAACACTGAAGCTTTCTTT
size: .; D: TRBD2; V: TRBV15; J: TRBJ2-1; CDR3: CATRGLPERDEQFF; DNA: TGTGCCACCCGGGGACTACCCGAGAGGGATGAGCAGTTCTTC
size: .; D: .; V: TRBV20-1; J: TRBJ2-5; CDR3: CSAVPLAGRETQYF; DNA: TGCAGTGCTGTCCCACTAGCTGGCCGGGAGACCCAGTACTTC